The 32 T cell receptor beta chains listed next were all sequenced from one sample in a study of cytomegalovirus exposure and HLA in healthy donors. PCR involved 60 Vbeta and 13 Jbeta primers. Data came from immunoSEQ multiplex PCR; TCRdb stores just in-frame clones and leaves some out. The sample has approximately 170,000 clones, 68% seen once. Sequencing was carried out using PBMCs. These receptors all come from a woman between 18 and 30 years old in good health and CMV-seropositive.

The chain combines TRBV5-1 with TRBJ2-5; TRBD2 matches 11 bases. Germline trimming cut 4 bases from V and 0 bases from J; bases unmatched to any gene: 14. Germline V gene data show CDR1 as SGHRS and CDR2 as YFSETQ. This CDR3 spans 19 amino acids. The chain's CDR3 is CASSRLGLAEVGYQETQYF. DNA of the CDR3: TGCGCCAGCAGCCGCCTGGGACTAGCGGAGGTCGGGTACCAAGAGACCCAGTACTTC.

The chain links TRBV19 to TRBJ1-2; tentatively, D is TRBD1 (5 bases). V was pared by 1 base and J by 5 bases, with 14 bases between. The CDR3 is 15 residues long. CDR1 and CDR2 (germline): LNHDA, SQIVND (reference sequence). The CDR3 DNA reads TGTGCCAGTAGTATAGTCGGCAGGGTCGGGTATGGCTACACCTTC. Translating gives CASSIVGRVGYGYTF.

The chain recombines TRBV15 with TRBJ1-1; D is unclear. The V end lost 1 base, the J end lost 1 base, and 4 bases lay between the germline ends. This CDR3 is built from 13 residues. Germline V gene lookup returns CDR1 LNHNV and CDR2 YYDKDF (reference sequence). The CDR3 here is CATSRVQNTEAFF. CDR3 in DNA: TGTGCCACCAGCAGAGTTCAGAACACTGAAGCTTTCTTT.

As DNA, the CDR3 is TGTGCCAGTAGTACCACCGGGACAGGGGTTAGGGAGACCCAGTACTTC. Encoded protein: CASSTTGTGVRETQYF. The rearrangement joins TRBV19 to TRBJ2-5; the match to TRBD1 covers 10 bases. The germline V gene encodes CDR1 LNHDA and CDR2 SQIVND (reference sequence). J lost 5 bases, V lost 4 bases, and 10 bases had no gene match. CDR3 length equals 16 residues.

The chain carries TRBV11-2 and TRBJ2-4; D remains ambiguous. The CDR3 consists of 15 residues. Between the trimmed V and J ends, which lost 4 bases and 0 bases, there was a span of 10 bases. Germline-derived CDR1 and CDR2 are SGHAT and FQNNGV. CDR3 nucleotide sequence: TGTGCCAGCAGCTCAGGTCATGTAGCCAAAAACATTCAGTACTTC. Protein: CASSSGHVAKNIQYF.

This clone was counted only a few times. The chain recombines TRBV5-1 with TRBJ2-5; possibly TRBD2 for D (6 bases). V lost 4 bases, J lost 5 bases, and 15 bases lay in between. The CDR3 length is 14 residues. CDR1 is SGHRS and CDR2 is YFSETQ in the germline V gene. The CDR3 spells CASSPGTVLETQYF. The CDR3 nucleotides are TGCGCCAGCAGCCCCGGGACTGTTCTTGAGACCCAGTACTTC.

The chain links TRBV5-1 to TRBJ1-1; tentatively, D is TRBD1 (6 bases). Germline CDR1 reads SGHRS; CDR2 reads YFSETQ. The CDR3 length is 14 residues. Trimming took off 0 bases at V and 2 bases at J, with 8 bases between the two ends. CDR3 region: CASSLEGQNTEAFF. The CDR3, as DNA: TGCGCCAGCAGCTTGGAGGGACAAAACACTGAAGCTTTCTTT.

The J gene is TRBJ1-5, the V gene TRBV30; TRBD1 aligns across 7 bases. Trimming at V came to 2 bases and at J to 4 bases, leaving 5 bases not matched to a gene. The CDR3 consists of 14 residues. Looked up from germline, CDR1 is GTSNPN and CDR2 is SVGIG (reference sequence). For the CDR3, the DNA is TGTGCCTGGAGTACGGGACAGTCGAATCAGCCCCAGCATTTT. Its translation is CAWSTGQSNQPQHF.

The gene calls are TRBV19 and TRBJ2-7; 8 bases are shared with TRBD1. CDR1 and CDR2 from the germline V gene are LNHDA and SQIVND (reference sequence). This CDR3 region has 15 residues. The V gene end was trimmed by 3 bases and the J gene end by 3 bases; junction bases not matched to a gene: 7. The CDR3: CASSIGQGFFYEQYF. As DNA, the CDR3 is TGTGCCAGTAGTATTGGACAGGGTTTTTTCTACGAGCAGTACTTC.

The chain carries TRBV16 and TRBJ1-6; weak D call: TRBD1 (6 bases). CDR3 length equals 15 residues. The germline V gene has CDR1 KGHSY and CDR2 FQNENV. Trimming left V 2 bases short and J 10 bases short, with 15 bases between. The CDR3 nucleotides read TGTGCCAGCAGCCAAGCCAGGGGTGGGGGATCACCCCTCCACTTT. As protein: CASSQARGGGSPLHF.

V usage is TRBV28 and J usage is TRBJ2-7; 13 bases match TRBD2. There are 15 residues in the CDR3. J lost 2 bases, V lost 4 bases, and 2 bases had no gene match. Germline loops: CDR1 MDHEN, CDR2 SYDVKM. CDR3 loop: CASSWGLAGTYEQYF. CDR3 bases: TGTGCCAGCAGTTGGGGACTAGCGGGGACCTACGAGCAGTACTTC.

This sequence joins TRBV14 and TRBJ2-2, with a possible D match to TRBD2 (5 bases). The CDR3 is 15 amino acids. Per the germline V gene, CDR1 is SGHDN and CDR2 is FVKESK. With 1 base removed from V and 4 bases from J, the gap between germline ends came to 10 bases. The CDR3 here is CASSQVRAGTGELFF. CDR3 nucleotide sequence: TGTGCCAGCAGCCAAGTTCGGGCGGGCACCGGGGAGCTGTTTTTT.

The chain carries TRBV27 and TRBJ2-7; a weak D match, TRBD1 (6 bases). The CDR3 runs 13 residues. Germline loops: CDR1 MNHEY, CDR2 SMNVEV (reference sequence). Trimming took 5 bases from V and 2 from J, leaving 10 bases between them. The CDR3 bases are TGTGCCAGCAGTACCCGACAGGCCTACGAGCAGTACTTC. This encodes CASSTRQAYEQYF.

The CDR3: CASSQDPKYSPGYTF. CDR3 in DNA: TGCGCCAGCAGCCAAGATCCCAAATACAGTCCTGGCTACACCTTC. The rearrangement joins TRBV4-1 to TRBJ1-2; no clear D gene. The V gene's germline CDR1 is MGHRA and CDR2 YSYEKL. Trimming removed 0 bases from V and 7 bases from J, with 15 bases in between. The CDR3 spans 15 residues.

This rearrangement joins TRBV6-5 to TRBJ2-1; D perhaps matches TRBD2 (5 bases). V was cut by 2 bases and J by 5 bases, with 10 bases left in between. CDR3 length: 14 residues. Germline CDR1 is MNHEY and CDR2 is SVGAGI. CDR3 protein: CASSYEGRNNEQFF. In DNA, the CDR3 is TGTGCCAGCAGTTACGAAGGGAGAAACAATGAGCAGTTCTTC.

This sequence joins TRBV5-1 and TRBJ1-3, with TRBD1 matching over 7 bases. This CDR3 is built from 15 residues. CDR1 and CDR2 (germline): SGHRS, YFSETQ. J was trimmed by 7 bases and V by 4 bases; bases with no gene match: 11. The CDR3 loop is CASSTSLQGSNTIYF. Here the CDR3 DNA reads TGCGCCAGCAGCACCTCTCTACAGGGGTCGAACACCATATATTTT.

V usage is TRBV5-1 and J usage is TRBJ1-3; tentatively, D is TRBD1 (6 bases). Germline CDR1 is SGHRS and CDR2 is YFSETQ. The CDR3 contains 16 residues. V lost 2 bases to trimming and J lost 3 bases, with 15 bases between them. CDR3 protein: CASSFSGGAFGNTIYF. The CDR3 nucleotides are TGCGCCAGCAGCTTCAGCGGGGGGGCTTTTGGAAACACCATATATTTT.

This chain connects TRBV13 to TRBJ1-1; possibly TRBD1 for D (5 bases). Germline lookup yields CDR1 PRHDT and CDR2 FYEKMQ (reference sequence). The CDR3 is 13 residues long. The V and J ends lost 2 bases and 1 base respectively, with 5 bases between them. Written as DNA, the CDR3 is TGTGCCAGCAGCTTACAGGGGAACACTGAAGCTTTCTTT. It yields the protein CASSLQGNTEAFF.

This chain links TRBV28 with TRBJ2-1; D is possibly TRBD1 (6 bases). The germline V gene has CDR1 MDHEN and CDR2 SYDVKM. Trimming took off 4 bases at V and 9 bases at J, with 16 bases between the two ends. The CDR3 consists of 14 residues. The CDR3 nucleotides are TGTGCCAGCAGTTCCCAGGGGCGCTGGAGTGAGCAGTTCTTC. Amino acid sequence: CASSSQGRWSEQFF.

The chain combines TRBV10-3 with TRBJ2-1; a weak D match, TRBD2 (6 bases). The germline V and J ends were trimmed by 8 bases and 4 bases, with 21 bases remaining between them. Germline assignment: CDR1 ENHRY and CDR2 SYGVKD. This CDR3 comprises 16 residues. Here the CDR3 DNA reads TGTGCCATCTCCGAGGGCGGGCGGGGTACATACAATGAGCAGTTCTTC. Encoded protein: CAISEGGRGTYNEQFF.

The chain joins TRBV29-1 to TRBJ2-1, with TRBD1 matching 11 bases. Per germline, CDR1 SQVTM and CDR2 ANQGSEA. This CDR3 spans 14 amino acids. V shed 7 bases, J shed 1 base, and the junction held 3 bases outside the gene matches. Here the CDR3 DNA reads TGCAGCGCGGACAGGGGGCTTTCCTACAATGAGCAGTTCTTC. This encodes CSADRGLSYNEQFF.

The chain carries TRBV7-9 and TRBJ1-2; 8 bases are a match to TRBD1. The CDR3 contains 15 residues. CDR1 and CDR2 (germline): SEHNR, FQNEAQ (reference sequence). V shed 0 bases and J 4 bases; nucleotides not matched to a gene: 4. CDR3: CASSLAWTGSYGYTF. CDR3 coding DNA: TGTGCCAGCAGCTTAGCGTGGACAGGGAGCTATGGCTACACCTTC.

This chain uses TRBV5-6 with TRBJ1-2, with no clear D. V was clipped by 4 bases and J by 1 base, with 14 bases between them. Germline lookup yields CDR1 SGHDT and CDR2 YYEEEE. The CDR3 has 15 amino acids. This CDR3 reads CASSLIDSNNYGYTF. The CDR3 DNA is TGTGCCAGCAGCCTCATAGACTCTAATAACTATGGCTACACCTTC.

This rearrangement joins TRBV19 to TRBJ1-1, with D possibly matching TRBD1 (6 bases). There are 16 residues in the CDR3. Per the germline V gene, CDR1 is LNHDA and CDR2 is SQIVND (reference sequence). Trimming took 1 base from V and 10 from J, leaving 22 bases between them. As DNA, the CDR3 is TGTGCCAGTAGTATAGGGGGAGGGGGGGGTAGGTTATCAGCTTTCTTT. As protein: CASSIGGGGGRLSAFF.

This clone was seen more than once but under ten times. V gene TRBV11-2 combines with J gene TRBJ2-7, with TRBD2 matching over 11 bases. This CDR3 is built from 15 residues. V was pared by 3 bases and J by 2 bases, with 3 bases of the junction left unmatched. Germline CDR1 reads SGHAT; CDR2 reads FQNNGV. The CDR3 reads CASSFSSGGTYEQYF. The CDR3 DNA is TGTGCCAGCAGCTTTTCTAGCGGGGGGACCTACGAGCAGTACTTC.

This chain joins TRBV12-2 and TRBJ2-5; no check of the table's D call, TRBD2, against the DNA was made. TRBV12-2 counts as a pseudogene. The CDR3 spans 14 residues. The CDR3 DNA follows: TGTGCAAGTCGCTTGCGCCCCGAGAGAGAGACCCAGTACTTC. It encodes CASRLRPERETQYF.

The rearrangement links TRBV19 to TRBJ2-2; TRBD2 agrees at 7 bases. This CDR3 comprises 13 residues. V shed 7 bases, J shed 5 bases, and the junction held 4 bases outside the gene matches. Germline lookup yields CDR1 LNHDA and CDR2 SQIVND (reference sequence). The CDR3 region is CASKPSGTGELFF. CDR3 nucleotides: TGTGCCAGTAAGCCTAGCGGTACCGGGGAGCTGTTTTTT.

The rearrangement links TRBV7-9 to TRBJ2-7; 7 bases line up with TRBD2. V was clipped by 5 bases and J by 2 bases; unmatched bases: 6. This CDR3 has 14 amino acids. Looked up from germline, CDR1 is SEHNR and CDR2 is FQNEAQ (reference sequence). Here the CDR3 reads CASSPGAGAYEQYF. Here the CDR3 DNA reads TGTGCCAGCAGCCCCGGGGCGGGGGCCTACGAGCAGTACTTC.

The chain carries TRBV4-1 and TRBJ1-4, with a possible D match to TRBD1 (5 bases). CDR3 size: 16 residues. Germline V gene lookup returns CDR1 MGHRA and CDR2 YSYEKL. V was clipped by 2 bases and J by 5 bases, with 15 bases between them. For the CDR3, the DNA is TGCGCCAGCAGCCAATCCCCGGGGGTAAGGAATGAAAAACTGTTTTTT. It yields the protein CASSQSPGVRNEKLFF.

This chain uses TRBV6-5 with TRBJ2-5; D is undetermined. V lost 0 bases to trimming and J lost 9 bases, with 14 bases between them. Germline V gene lookup returns CDR1 MNHEY and CDR2 SVGAGI. The CDR3 covers 14 residues. CDR3 protein: CASSYSSALPSQYF. CDR3 nucleotide sequence: TGTGCCAGCAGTTACTCGAGCGCGCTGCCGTCCCAGTACTTC.

The chain has TRBV28 and TRBJ1-1; no firm D call. Trimming shortened V by 2 bases and J by 2 bases, and 9 bases separated the two germline ends. CDR1 MDHEN and CDR2 SYDVKM come from the germline V gene. This CDR3 has 14 amino acids. Here the CDR3 DNA reads TGTGCCAGCAGTTTAGTCATTAGTAACACTGAAGCTTTCTTT. It encodes CASSLVISNTEAFF. The entire variable domain, with the rest obtained from reference TRBV28 and TRBJ1-1, is as follows: DVKVTQSSRYLVKRTGEKVFLECVQDMDHENMFWYRQDPGLGLRLIYFSYDVKMKEKGDIPEGYSVSREKKERFSLILESASTNQTSMYLCASSLVISNTEAFFGQGTRLTVV.

The J gene is TRBJ2-1, the V gene TRBV7-6, with 10 bases that match TRBD2. Germline V gene lookup returns CDR1 SGHVS and CDR2 FNYEAQ. Losses at the gene ends were 0 bases for V and 4 bases for J; bases not matched to a gene: 9. CDR3 length: 18 amino acids. Here the CDR3 reads CASSLARNSGGAYNEQFF. CDR3 nucleotide sequence: TGTGCCAGCAGCTTAGCGAGAAACAGCGGGGGGGCGTACAATGAGCAGTTCTTC.